Each of the 29 T cell receptor beta chains below was sequenced from the same sample in a study of shared clonotypes between healthy human individuals. Some clones are missing from TCRdb's copy, which holds only in-frame ones; the method was immunoSEQ multiplex PCR. This repertoire shows roughly 520,000 clones, 95% to 97% found once; its top ten account for approximately 0.06%. The sequenced material came from naive CD4+ T cells sorted from blood. Subset described: CD45RA+ positively selected. The source is a woman aged 30 to 39 in good health.

On this clone itself: An end of the junction does not agree with germline; a read error may underlie this. In nucleotides, the CDR3 is TGCAACACAGGGGCTTCGTCTGGAAACACCATATATTTT. The encoded protein is CNTGASSGNTIYF. The rearrangement links TRBV19 to TRBJ1-3, with 7 bases matching TRBD1. Germline V gene sequence: CDR1 LNHDA, CDR2 SQIVND (reference sequence). This CDR3 has 13 residues.

This chain joins TRBV10-1 and TRBJ2-7, with TRBD2 matching over 7 bases. The CDR3 has 14 amino acids. The trim removed 3 bases at V and 2 bases at J, leaving 4 bases unmatched. CDR1 WNHNN and CDR2 SYGVQD come from the germline V gene (reference sequence). In DNA form, the CDR3 reads TGCGCCAGCAGTGAAGCGGGGACCCCCTACGAGCAGTACTTC. Its translation: CASSEAGTPYEQYF.

The chain combines TRBV11-2 with TRBJ1-1, with D tentatively TRBD1 (6 bases). V lost 1 base to trimming and J lost 0 bases, with 18 bases between them. The CDR3 totals 18 residues. Germline CDR1 is SGHAT and CDR2 is FQNNGV. CDR3 protein: CASSLVPSTGTLNTEAFF. For the CDR3, the DNA is TGTGCCAGCAGCTTAGTTCCATCTACCGGGACACTGAACACTGAAGCTTTCTTT.

J is TRBJ1-1 and V is TRBV2; D ambiguous. Germline loops: CDR1 SNHLY, CDR2 FYNNEI. The CDR3 totals 12 residues. V was cut by 6 bases and J by 9 bases, with 14 bases left in between. For the CDR3, the DNA is TGTGCCAGCAGACGGGCGCCGTCCCAAGCTTTCTTT. The encoded protein is CASRRAPSQAFF.

The chain has TRBV11-1 and TRBJ1-1, with D perhaps TRBD1 (6 bases). Germline-derived CDR1 and CDR2 are SGHAT and FQDESV (reference sequence). The CDR3 extends over 14 amino acids. V lost 3 bases and J 1 base, leaving 9 bases between the germline ends. CDR3 sequence (DNA): TGTGCCAGCAGCTTTGGGACACCGAACACTGAAGCTTTCTTT. It encodes CASSFGTPNTEAFF.

This clone is a singleton in its sample. V usage is TRBV6-5 and J usage is TRBJ2-7, with D perhaps matching TRBD2 (6 bases). This CDR3 region has 15 residues. Germline V CDR1 and CDR2: MNHEY, SVGAGI. The V end lost 2 bases, the J end lost 2 bases, and 13 bases lay between the germline ends. This chain's CDR3 is CASSYREDGTYEQYF. The CDR3 DNA reads as TGTGCCAGCAGTTACAGGGAGGACGGTACCTACGAGCAGTACTTC.

This chain links TRBV28 with TRBJ2-3; no clear D. V lost 6 bases and J lost 3, with 13 bases in between. CDR1 MDHEN and CDR2 SYDVKM come from the germline V gene. CDR3 length equals 14 residues. CDR3 DNA sequence: TGTGCCAGCAGCACTCATAGTGTAACAGATACGCAGTATTTT. Protein product: CASSTHSVTDTQYF.

With regard to this clone: This same CDR3 is encoded by further DNA sequences in the sample. The rearrangement uses TRBV15 and TRBJ1-5; D unresolved. Trimming pared 1 base from V and 6 bases from J, leaving 4 bases between. Germline V gene data show CDR1 as LNHNV and CDR2 as YYDKDF (reference sequence). The length of the CDR3 is 12 residues. The CDR3 DNA is TGTGCCACCAGCAGAGGAGGTCAGCCCCAGCATTTT. It yields the protein CATSRGGQPQHF.

J is TRBJ2-7 and V is TRBV5-1; D is unresolved. Deletions cut 0 bases from V and 3 bases from J, with 10 bases between. CDR1 is SGHRS, CDR2 YFSETQ, per germline. The CDR3 covers 14 residues. CDR3 sequence (DNA): TGCGCCAGCAGCTTGGATCCAAAGGGCTACGAGCAGTACTTC. Its translation is CASSLDPKGYEQYF.

V is TRBV2 and J is TRBJ2-1, with 8 nucleotides matching TRBD1. Trimming at V came to 3 bases and at J to 7 bases, leaving 5 bases not matched to a gene. Germline V lookup: CDR1 SNHLY, CDR2 FYNNEI. This CDR3 is 14 amino acids long. Written as DNA, the CDR3 is TGTGCCAGCAGTGAGGACCGACAGGGGAATGAGCAGTTCTTC. It specifies CASSEDRQGNEQFF. Combining the CDR3 with reference TRBV2 and TRBJ2-1 gives the whole variable domain EPEVTQTPSHQVTQMGQEVILRCVPISNHLYFYWYRQILGQKVEFLVSFYNNEISEKSEIFDDQFSVERPDGSNFTLKIRSTKLEDSAMYFCASSEDRQGNEQFFGPGTRLTVL.

This chain uses TRBV4-1 with TRBJ2-3; 7 nucleotides align to TRBD2. CDR1 and CDR2 from the germline V gene are MGHRA and YSYEKL. With V trimmed by 4 bases and J by 3 bases, 16 bases remained unmatched. The CDR3 has 18 amino acids. In DNA, the CDR3 is TGCGCCAGCAGCCTCAAAGGTTGGGGCGGGAGAGAAACAGATACGCAGTATTTT. This sequence encodes CASSLKGWGGRETDTQYF.

This sequence joins TRBV27 and TRBJ1-2, with D perhaps TRBD1 (5 bases). In germline, CDR1 is MNHEY, CDR2 SMNVEV (reference sequence). The CDR3 length is 12 residues. The V gene lost 5 bases and the J gene lost 4 bases, with 8 bases spanning the gap. CDR3 sequence reads: CASSSDSYGYTF. The CDR3 DNA sequence: TGTGCCAGCAGTAGCGACAGCTATGGCTACACCTTC.

In this sample, this clone turned up once. V usage is TRBV28 and J usage is TRBJ1-2, with 7 bases that match TRBD1. The CDR3 extends over 16 amino acids. Germline CDR1 reads MDHEN; CDR2 reads SYDVKM. J was trimmed by 4 bases and V by 8 bases; bases with no gene match: 16. This CDR3 is CASSFLQGSLGYGYTF. In DNA, the CDR3 is TGTGCCAGCTCGTTTTTACAGGGGAGTCTCGGCTATGGCTACACCTTC.

CDR3 region: CASSLETTYEQYF. CDR3 sequence (DNA): TGCGCCAGCAGCTTGGAGACAACCTACGAGCAGTACTTC. This chain uses TRBV5-1 with TRBJ2-7; D gene unclear. Trimming removed 0 bases from V and 2 bases from J, with 6 bases in between. Germline V gene data show CDR1 as SGHRS and CDR2 as YFSETQ. This CDR3 is 13 amino acids long.

Here the CDR3 reads CASSPSSYNEQFF. CDR3 sequence (DNA): TGTGCCAGCAGCCCCAGCTCCTACAATGAGCAGTTCTTC. The chain couples TRBV7-2 to TRBJ2-1; D not resolved. The length of the CDR3 is 13 residues. Germline assignment: CDR1 SGHTA and CDR2 FQGNSA. V was cut by 5 bases and J by 0 bases, with 5 bases left in between.

The chain couples TRBV29-1 to TRBJ2-5, with TRBD2 matching over 8 bases. The J call may be wrong; the DNA end is better matched by TRBJ2-7. The germline gives CDR1 SQVTM, CDR2 ANQGSEA. CDR3 length: 14 residues. The chain's CDR3 is CSVERAGGSYEQYF. The CDR3 DNA reads as TGCAGCGTTGAAAGGGCGGGAGGATCCTACGAGCAGTACTTC.

The chain links TRBV5-1 to TRBJ2-5; the match to TRBD1 covers 7 bases. Germline V gives CDR1 SGHRS, CDR2 YFSETQ. This CDR3 is built from 15 residues. V dropped 0 bases and J dropped 5; count of bases not matched to a gene: 7. The CDR3: CASSLETGQGETQYF. For the CDR3, the DNA is TGCGCCAGCAGCTTGGAGACAGGGCAGGGGGAGACCCAGTACTTC.

About this clone itself: Other DNA sequences in this specimen translate into the identical CDR3. V is TRBV30 and J is TRBJ1-5, with D uncertain. The CDR3 has 15 residues. Germline V gene data show CDR1 as GTSNPN and CDR2 as SVGIG (reference sequence). V was trimmed by 0 bases and J by 1 base, leaving 10 bases between them. The CDR3 is CAWSVLGGSNQPQHF. In nucleotides, the CDR3 is TGTGCCTGGAGTGTACTAGGAGGGAGCAATCAGCCCCAGCATTTT. Variable domain in full (rest from reference TRBV30 and TRBJ1-5): SQTIHQWPATLVQPVGSPLSLECTVEGTSNPNLYWYRQAAGRGLQLLFYSVGIGQISSEVPQNLSASRPQDRQFILSSKKLLLSDSGFYLCAWSVLGGSNQPQHFGDGTRLSIL.

For the CDR3, the DNA is TGCGCCAGCAGGACCGGGACAGGTGGAAACACCATATATTTT. This sequence encodes CASRTGTGGNTIYF. J is TRBJ1-3 and V is TRBV5-1, with 8 nucleotides matching TRBD1. The junction had 4 bases not matched to a gene; V was cut back by 5 bases and J by 3 bases. Germline V gives CDR1 SGHRS, CDR2 YFSETQ. This CDR3 is built from 14 residues.

The CDR3 DNA reads as TGTGCCAGCAGAGACCGGGCCCTGGGTGCTGAGCAGTTCTTC. Protein sequence: CASRDRALGAEQFF. The chain has TRBV2 and TRBJ2-1; D remains ambiguous. V was trimmed by 6 bases and J by 9 bases, leaving 18 bases between them. Looked up from germline, CDR1 is SNHLY and CDR2 is FYNNEI. This CDR3 spans 14 amino acids.

This clone was detected only once. The chain links TRBV19 to TRBJ1-5; no firm D call. This CDR3 is 15 amino acids long. Germline CDR1 and CDR2: LNHDA and SQIVND (reference sequence). V was shortened by 4 bases and J by 0 bases, with 10 bases between the two germline ends. CDR3 region: CASSTQTVSNQPQHF. The CDR3 DNA sequence: TGTGCCAGTAGTACCCAGACGGTTAGCAATCAGCCCCAGCATTTT.

The rearrangement links TRBV29-1 to TRBJ2-3; tentative D call: TRBD2 (6 bases). Germline loops: CDR1 SQVTM, CDR2 ANQGSEA. The CDR3 sequence is 13 residues long. The germline V and J ends were trimmed by 7 bases and 0 bases, with 11 bases remaining between them. CDR3 DNA sequence: TGCAGCGGTGGAGGGTTAAGCACAGATACGCAGTATTTT. Protein product: CSGGGLSTDTQYF.

The rearrangement links TRBV2 to TRBJ1-2; tentatively, D is TRBD1 (5 bases). CDR1 is SNHLY, CDR2 FYNNEI, per germline. The ends were cut back, 6 bases at V and 8 bases at J, with 19 bases in the middle. The CDR3 is made up of 14 amino acids. In DNA form, the CDR3 reads TGTGCCAGCAGCGGGACTGCTGCCAGCCGGGGCTACACCTTC. It translates to CASSGTAASRGYTF.

The V and J genes are TRBV30 and TRBJ2-5; 7 bases are a match to TRBD2. The V gene end was trimmed by 0 bases and the J gene end by 0 bases; junction bases not matched to a gene: 1. Germline V gives CDR1 GTSNPN, CDR2 SVGIG (reference sequence). This CDR3 is built from 14 residues. The CDR3: CAWSVLADQETQYF. The CDR3 region has the DNA TGTGCCTGGAGTGTCCTAGCGGACCAAGAGACCCAGTACTTC.

The rearrangement links TRBV5-1 to TRBJ1-4, with a tentative D call TRBD1 (5 bases). The CDR3 covers 14 residues. Germline V gene lookup returns CDR1 SGHRS and CDR2 YFSETQ. Trimming removed 3 bases from V and 4 bases from J, with 10 bases in between. CDR3 coding DNA: TGCGCCAGCAGCTCGGGGCTCTTTAATGAAAAACTGTTTTTT. It is translated as CASSSGLFNEKLFF.

The V call is TRBV11-1, the J call TRBJ1-4, with a tentative D call TRBD1 (6 bases). This CDR3 has 15 residues. With 4 bases removed from V and 10 bases from J, the gap between germline ends came to 19 bases. CDR1 SGHAT and CDR2 FQDESV come from the germline V gene (reference sequence). CDR3 bases: TGTGCCAGCAGCTCAGCGGGTTCGGACAGCGGAAAACTGTTTTTT. Amino acids: CASSSAGSDSGKLFF.

The rearrangement joins TRBV19 to TRBJ2-5; 13 bases are a match to TRBD2. Germline V CDR1 and CDR2: LNHDA, SQIVND (reference sequence). The CDR3 totals 17 residues. V was pared by 3 bases and J by 2 bases, with 6 bases of the junction left unmatched. The CDR3 protein is CASSMGLAGNLQETQYF. In DNA, the CDR3 is TGTGCCAGTAGTATGGGACTAGCGGGGAATTTACAAGAGACCCAGTACTTC.

The chain combines TRBV28 with TRBJ1-5; possibly TRBD1 for D (5 bases). V shed 6 bases and J shed 0 bases, with 9 bases lying between them. Germline lookup yields CDR1 MDHEN and CDR2 SYDVKM. The length of the CDR3 is 14 residues. The CDR3 protein is CASRSGYSNQPQHF. Written as DNA, the CDR3 is TGTGCCAGCAGATCAGGGTATAGCAATCAGCCCCAGCATTTT.

This clone has just one count. V usage is TRBV4-2 and J usage is TRBJ2-5, with TRBD2 matching 7 bases. This CDR3 spans 16 amino acids. The V and J ends lost 0 bases and 4 bases, in that order; junction bases with no gene match: 8. Germline lookup yields CDR1 LGHNA and CDR2 YNFKEQ. DNA for the CDR3: TGTGCCAGCAGCCAAGACCTGCGGGAGCCGGGAGAGACCCAGTACTTC. Protein product: CASSQDLREPGETQYF.